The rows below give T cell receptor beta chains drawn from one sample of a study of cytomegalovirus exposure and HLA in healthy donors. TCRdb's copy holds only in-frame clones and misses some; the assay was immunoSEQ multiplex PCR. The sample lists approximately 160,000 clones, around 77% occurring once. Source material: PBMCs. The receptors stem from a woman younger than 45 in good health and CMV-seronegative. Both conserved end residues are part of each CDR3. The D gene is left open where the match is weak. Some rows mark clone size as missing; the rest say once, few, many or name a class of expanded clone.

CASSPGQGLTGANVLTF	TGTGCCAGCAGCCCAGGACAGGGGTTAACTGGGGCCAACGTCCTGACTTTC	TRBV7-3	TRBJ2-6	NA	TRBD1
CASSPPTLAVYNEQFF	TGTGCCAGCTCACCACCTACACTAGCGGTCTACAATGAGCAGTTCTTC	TRBV18	TRBJ2-1	NA	TRBD2
CASSTRQVSPLHF	TGTGCCAGCAGCACCAGACAGGTTTCACCCCTCCACTTT	TRBV6-6	TRBJ1-6	few	NA
CASSPRTSGKKYEQYF	TGTGCCAGCAGCCCCAGGACTAGCGGGAAAAAATACGAGCAGTACTTC	TRBV7-8	TRBJ2-7	NA	TRBD2
CASSLPGMGDGYTF	TGTGCCAGTAGTTTACCAGGGATGGGTGACGGCTACACCTTC	TRBV19	TRBJ1-2	NA	NA
CASSPGQGDTEAFF	TGTGCCAGCAGTCCGGGACAGGGGGACACTGAAGCTTTCTTT	TRBV28	TRBJ1-1	NA	TRBD1
CASAPLSWGVTDTQYF	TGTGCCAGCGCCCCTCTGAGTTGGGGAGTAACAGATACGCAGTATTTT	TRBV28	TRBJ2-3	few	NA
CASRSRQKETQYF	TGCGCCTCCAGAAGCAGGCAGAAAGAGACCCAGTACTTC	TRBV10-1	TRBJ2-5	NA	NA
CASSVGGAGWTDTQYF	TGTGCCAGCAGCGTAGGGGGAGCGGGATGGACAGATACGCAGTATTTT	TRBV9	TRBJ2-3	NA	TRBD2
CASSVGGGAGELFF	TGTGCCAGCAGCGTAGGAGGGGGGGCCGGGGAGCTGTTTTTT	TRBV9	TRBJ2-2	NA	NA
CASSLPPTGLGNIQYF	TGTGCCAGCAGCTTGCCCCCGACAGGTCTTGGAAACATTCAGTACTTC	TRBV5-4	TRBJ2-4	NA	NA
CASSIDWPGSSNQPQHF	TGTGCCAGTAGTATAGATTGGCCAGGGTCTAGCAATCAGCCCCAGCATTTT	TRBV19	TRBJ1-5	NA	NA
CASSEALDRVWNGYTF	TGTGCCAGCAGTGAAGCGCTCGACAGGGTCTGGAATGGCTACACCTTC	TRBV6-1	TRBJ1-2	NA	TRBD1
CASSLVAGGYNEQFF	TGCGCCAGCAGCTTGGTAGCGGGGGGCTACAATGAGCAGTTCTTC	TRBV5-1	TRBJ2-1	few	TRBD2
CSVEPRDYGYTF	TGCAGCGTTGAACCGAGGGACTATGGCTACACCTTC	TRBV29-1	TRBJ1-2	once	NA
CSGGTDYEQYF	TGCAGCGGGGGGACAGATTACGAGCAGTACTTC	TRBV29-1	TRBJ2-7	once	TRBD1
CASAYYRGGSNNSPLHF	TGCGCCAGCGCATACTACAGGGGCGGATCCAATAATTCACCCCTCCACTTT	TRBV5-1	TRBJ1-6	NA	TRBD1
CASSPPGFTEAFF	TGTGCCAGCAGCCCCCCGGGGTTCACTGAAGCTTTCTTT	TRBV7-9	TRBJ1-1	NA	NA
CASSLKGDRALGYTF	TGTGCCAGCAGTCTGAAGGGGGACAGGGCCCTCGGCTACACCTTC	TRBV27	TRBJ1-2	NA	TRBD1
CASSLQAGGSAEAFF	TGTGCCAGCAGCTTACAAGCCGGGGGATCGGCTGAAGCTTTCTTT	TRBV7-9	TRBJ1-1	NA	NA
CASSYSSGEQYF	TGTGCCAGCAGTTACTCATCTGGGGAGCAGTACTTC	TRBV6-5	TRBJ2-5	NA	NA
CAWSVRDNYEQYF	TGTGCCTGGAGTGTTCGGGACAACTACGAGCAGTACTTC	TRBV30	TRBJ2-7	few	NA
CASSPRNGHPEAFF	TGTGCCAGCAGCCCCCGGAACGGACATCCTGAAGCTTTCTTT	TRBV7-9	TRBJ1-1	NA	NA
CASSLALAGNEQFF	TGTGCCAGCAGCTTAGCCCTAGCGGGTAATGAGCAGTTCTTC	TRBV7-2	TRBJ2-1	NA	TRBD2
CASSLGRSQETQYF	TGTGCCAGCAGCTTAGGTAGATCCCAAGAGACCCAGTACTTC	TRBV11-3	TRBJ2-5	NA	NA
CSVTGRRNSYEQYF	TGCAGCGTTACAGGGAGAAGAAACTCCTACGAGCAGTACTTC	TRBV29-1	TRBJ2-7	NA	NA
CASSITWDRASEAFF	TGTGCCAGTAGTATCACCTGGGACAGGGCCTCTGAAGCTTTCTTT	TRBV19	TRBJ1-1	NA	TRBD1
CAWSGGSYSNQPQHF	TGTGCCTGGAGTGGCGGCAGCTATAGCAATCAGCCCCAGCATTTT	TRBV30	TRBJ1-5	NA	NA
CASSLAILDGHTDTQYF	TGTGCCAGCAGCTTAGCTATTTTGGACGGACACACAGATACGCAGTATTTT	TRBV7-9	TRBJ2-3	NA	NA
CASSFGLAGVGGTDTQYF	TGTGCCAGCAGTTTTGGGCTAGCGGGAGTCGGAGGTACAGATACGCAGTATTTT	TRBV27	TRBJ2-3	NA	TRBD2
CSVETSGVYEQYF	TGCAGCGTTGAAACTAGCGGGGTCTACGAGCAGTACTTC	TRBV29-1	TRBJ2-7	NA	TRBD2
CASPEGGLRTDTQYF	TGTGCCAGTCCCGAGGGAGGGTTAAGAACAGATACGCAGTATTTT	TRBV25-1	TRBJ2-3	NA	TRBD2
CASSQVEGVGDGYTF	TGCGCCAGCAGCCAAGTCGAGGGGGTCGGAGATGGCTACACCTTC	TRBV4-3	TRBJ1-2	few	NA
CASSVGTGELFF	TGTGCCAGCAGCGTCGGCACCGGGGAGCTGTTTTTT	TRBV9	TRBJ2-2	few	NA
CASFGDRTNYEQYF	TGTGCCAGCTTTGGGGACAGGACGAACTACGAGCAGTACTTC	TRBV6-7	TRBJ2-7	NA	TRBD1
CASSLAGELATQYF	TGCGCCAGCAGCTTGGCAGGGGAGTTGGCGACCCAGTACTTC	TRBV5-1	TRBJ2-5	NA	NA
CASSLSFQGAGYTF	TGTGCCAGCAGTTTATCGTTCCAGGGCGCTGGCTACACCTTC	TRBV27	TRBJ1-2	few	NA
CASSLLGLAGGYEQYF	TGTGCCAGCAGCTTATTGGGACTAGCGGGGGGCTACGAGCAGTACTTC	TRBV7-2	TRBJ2-7	NA	TRBD2
CASSMAGETEAFF	TGTGCCAGTAGTATGGCAGGGGAGACTGAAGCTTTCTTT	TRBV19	TRBJ1-1	once	NA
CASSQGVTGGRETQYF	TGTGCCAGCAGCCAAGGCGTGACAGGGGGCCGGGAGACCCAGTACTTC	TRBV4-2	TRBJ2-5	NA	TRBD1
CASSLRGEAFF	TGTGCCAGCAGCTTACGGGGTGAAGCTTTCTTT	TRBV7-8	TRBJ1-1	NA	NA
CASSFSGGPRVNEQFF	TGTGCCAGCAGCTTTTCGGGAGGGCCCCGAGTGAATGAGCAGTTCTTC	TRBV7-3	TRBJ2-1	NA	TRBD2
CASSFNFGVRNTEAFF	TGTGCCAGCAGTTTTAATTTCGGAGTGCGTAACACTGAAGCTTTCTTT	TRBV27	TRBJ1-1	NA	NA
CATETGGTDTQYF	TGTGCCACCGAAACAGGGGGGACAGATACGCAGTATTTT	TRBV18	TRBJ2-3	NA	TRBD1
CASSPSTSGKHNEQFF	TGTGCCAGCAGCCCCTCGACTAGCGGGAAACACAATGAGCAGTTCTTC	TRBV14	TRBJ2-1	NA	TRBD2
CASSKARGDRGINSNQPQHF	TGTGCCAGCAGCAAAGCGCGGGGGGACAGGGGAATCAATAGCAATCAGCCCCAGCATTTT	TRBV21-1	TRBJ1-5	NA	NA
CASSMYSGSYNEQFF	TGTGCCAGTAGTATGTATAGCGGGAGCTACAATGAGCAGTTCTTC	TRBV19	TRBJ2-1	NA	TRBD2
CASSTRDSGMSFF	TGTGCCAGCAGCACACGGGACAGTGGTATGTCTTTCTTT	TRBV11-2	TRBJ1-1	NA	TRBD1
CASRLAGPVATEAFF	TGTGCCAGTCGCCTTGCGGGACCAGTAGCCACTGAAGCTTTCTTT	TRBV19	TRBJ1-1	NA	NA
CASSPSGSSYNEQFF	TGTGCCAGTAGTCCCAGCGGGAGCTCCTACAATGAGCAGTTCTTC	TRBV19	TRBJ2-1	NA	TRBD2
CASSQESGYTF	TGTGCCAGCAGTCAAGAGAGTGGCTACACCTTC	TRBV7-9	TRBJ1-2	once	NA
CASSVEGGRGNYGYTF	TGTGCCAGCAGCGTAGAAGGGGGTAGGGGTAACTATGGCTACACCTTC	TRBV9	TRBJ1-2	NA	NA
CASSPRGGPYTGELFF	TGTGCCAGCAGCCCTCGAGGAGGTCCCTACACCGGGGAGCTGTTTTTT	TRBV5-5	TRBJ2-2	NA	NA
CASSLEAGQETQYF	TGTGCCAGCAGCTTGGAGGCAGGACAAGAGACCCAGTACTTC	TRBV5-4	TRBJ2-5	few	NA
CASSLGLAAYNEQFF	TGCGCCAGCAGCTTGGGGCTAGCGGCTTACAATGAGCAGTTCTTC	TRBV5-1	TRBJ2-1	NA	TRBD2
CASSGTTNTEAFF	TGTGCCAGCAGTGGGACAACGAACACTGAAGCTTTCTTT	TRBV6-5	TRBJ1-1	NA	NA
CASSWGQGSGTEAFF	TGTGCCAGCAGCTGGGGACAGGGGTCAGGCACTGAAGCTTTCTTT	TRBV7-2	TRBJ1-1	NA	TRBD1